Shown below are 2 T cell receptor beta chains from a single sample sequenced in a study of T cell repertoires in ileal Crohn's disease. This table comes from immunoSEQ multiplex PCR, and its TCRdb copy is limited to in-frame clones, with some not included. The data show around 33,000 clones, about 80% seen once. Source material: ileal tissue. The source is an adult with Crohn's disease.

This clone showed up just once. The chain carries TRBV6-1 and TRBJ1-2, with TRBD1 matching 9 bases. This CDR3 region has 13 residues. Germline loops: CDR1 MNHNS, CDR2 SASEGT. J gave up 8 bases and V 6 bases, and 7 bases lay outside the gene matches. CDR3 amino acids: CASRGQGLGGYTF. In nucleotides, the CDR3 is TGTGCCAGCAGAGGACAGGGGCTCGGCGGCTACACCTTC.

This chain uses TRBV7-3 with TRBJ2-7, with TRBD2 matching 10 bases. V lost 3 bases to trimming and J lost 6 bases; unmatched junction nucleotides: 5. The V gene's germline CDR1 is SGHTA and CDR2 FQGTGA. The CDR3 is 14 residues long. CDR3 sequence (DNA): TGTGCCAGCAGCTTCAGCGGGAGGGGTGGCGAGCAGTACTTC. Amino acids: CASSFSGRGGEQYF.